This T cell receptor beta chain was retrieved from a study of T cell responses to AZD1222 COVID-19 vaccine. Whole-study results and caveats: Among the donors, most were white British and more were female, and clonal diversity was possibly underestimated. Every sample of the repertoires postdated the peak T cell response.

Profiling relied on immunoSEQ multiplex PCR, and the TCRdb table lists in-frame clones only, not all of them. The data contain roughly 150,000 clones, 92% of them singletons. The germline V and J ends were trimmed by 1 base and 1 base, with 8 bases remaining between them. In germline, CDR1 is SGHDT, CDR2 YYEEEE. There are 14 residues in the CDR3. In this sample, this clone turned up once. Its matching antigen is unknown. This receptor was obtained from an adult who received the AZD1222 COVID-19 vaccine. The chain couples TRBV5-6 to TRBJ1-1; D is unclear. The sample here was peripheral blood, taken 28 days after the second AZD1222 dose. The CDR3 coding sequence is TGTGCCAGCAGCTTGATGTCGGAGAACACTGAAGCTTTCTTT. Encoded protein: CASSLMSENTEAFF.